Reported below is one T cell receptor (beta chain). This entry comes from a study of blood T cell repertoires in COVID-19. The overall study: In each case, the material was cDNA or gDNA derived from T cells, B-cell-depleted T cells, or PBMCs.

Profiled with immunoSEQ multiplex PCR; TCRdb holds only in-frame clones, not every one. The sample has around 700,000 clones; about 90% are singletons. Germline V gene data show CDR1 as LGHNA and CDR2 as YNFKEQ. The junction had 2 bases not matched to a gene; V was cut back by 1 base and J by 5 bases. CDR3 size: 15 residues. The specimen was peripheral blood. This sequence was found in a woman aged 18-29 years with acute or convalescent COVID-19. The chain uses TRBV4-2 and TRBJ2-2, with 9 bases matching TRBD2. DNA for the CDR3: TGTGCCAGCAGCCAAGCTAGCGGGGAGACCGGGGAGCTGTTTTTT. Translating it yields CASSQASGETGELFF.